In this sample, the clone carrying this TCR beta chain turned up many times. V dropped 2 bases and J dropped 0 bases, with 12 bases sitting between them. This CDR3 region has 16 residues. Germline values: CDR1 SGDLS, CDR2 YYNGEE. Primers targeting TRAV and TRBV primed first-strand cDNA, covering alpha and beta chains. Over approximately 20 PCR cycles, TCRs were amplified from a constant-region primer and V-primer adapter. Each CDR3 protein gets one entry after TCRdb re-called the reads with MiXCR. The sample holds tens of thousands of distinct CDR3 sequences; 20% to 25% are singletons and the top ten take around a tenth. This sample is drawn from a study of low-dose radiotherapy and immunotherapy resistance in tumors. Overall study: Per fraction, Cohort 2 was given 1 Gy every two weeks, accumulating a total of 13 Gy over 26 weeks. Ipilimumab 1 mg/kg every six weeks, together with nivolumab 240 mg every two weeks, was given intravenously to patients. Intravenously given cyclophosphamide 200 mg/m2 followed a two-week schedule that placed each dose one day before radiation and immunotherapy.

Time point meaning: after trial treatment. Described treatment: LDRT plus nivolumab, ipilimumab, low-dose cyclophosphamide and aspirin (RACIN trial). The donors' regimen was nivolumab, ipilimumab, aspirin, low-dose cyclophosphamide and low-dose radiotherapy. The sequence was collected from a male donor with prostate cancer. The rearrangement joins TRBV9 to TRBJ1-3; D is undetermined. This specimen was PBMCs, taken after low-dose radiotherapy plus immunotherapy. As DNA, the CDR3 is TGTGCCAGCAGCGTTCTGGCCGGCTACTCTGGAAACACCATATATTTT. Translation: CASSVLAGYSGNTIYF.